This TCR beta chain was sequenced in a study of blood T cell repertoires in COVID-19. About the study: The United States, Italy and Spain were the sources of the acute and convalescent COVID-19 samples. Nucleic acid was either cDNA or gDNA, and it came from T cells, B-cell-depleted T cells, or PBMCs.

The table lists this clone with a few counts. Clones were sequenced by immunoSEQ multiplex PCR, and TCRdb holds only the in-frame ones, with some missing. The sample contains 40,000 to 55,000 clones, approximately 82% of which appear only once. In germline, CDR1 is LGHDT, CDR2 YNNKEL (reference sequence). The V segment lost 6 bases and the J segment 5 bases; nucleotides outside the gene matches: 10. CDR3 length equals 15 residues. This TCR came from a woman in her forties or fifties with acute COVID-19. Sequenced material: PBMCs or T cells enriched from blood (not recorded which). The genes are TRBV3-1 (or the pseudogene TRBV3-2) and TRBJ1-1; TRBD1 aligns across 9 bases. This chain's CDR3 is CASRSDGTGMTEAFF. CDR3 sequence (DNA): TGTGCCAGCAGATCAGACGGGACAGGGATGACTGAAGCTTTCTTT.